Following are 19 T cell receptor beta chains from one sample sequenced in a study of blood T cell repertoires in COVID-19. Method: immunoSEQ multiplex PCR; TCRdb's copy keeps in-frame clones and lacks some. This sample carries 350,000 to 400,000 clones, over 85% of them seen once, and the ten largest clones take approximately 1.5%. The sample taken for sequencing was PBMCs or T cells enriched from blood (not recorded which). Receptor source: a woman aged 25 to 39 who had recovered from COVID-19.

The chain recombines TRBV18 with TRBJ2-7, with 7 positions matching TRBD1. The germline V gene has CDR1 KGHSH and CDR2 LQKENI. Trimming removed 0 bases from V and 3 bases from J; junction bases left unmatched: 5. CDR3 length: 15 residues. CDR3 residues: CASSPPGRGNYEQYF. Here the CDR3 DNA reads TGTGCCAGCTCACCACCTGGCAGGGGGAACTACGAGCAGTACTTC.

The rearrangement uses TRBV5-8 and TRBJ1-4, with 8 bases lining up with TRBD1. The CDR3 is made up of 15 amino acids. V lost 1 base to trimming and J lost 7 bases; unmatched junction nucleotides: 6. Germline CDR1 and CDR2: SGHTS and YDEGEE. CDR3 nucleotides: TGTGCCAGCAGCTTGATGTTCAGGGGGCCTGAAAAACTGTTTTTT. It yields the protein CASSLMFRGPEKLFF.

The chain is built from TRBV3-1 (or the pseudogene TRBV3-2) and TRBJ2-7, with 7 bases lining up with TRBD2. V was pared by 4 bases and J by 2 bases, with 8 bases of the junction left unmatched. The CDR3 covers 15 residues. The germline gives CDR1 LGHDT, CDR2 YNNKEL (reference sequence). In DNA, the CDR3 is TGTGCCAGCAGCCGGACCCGGGGGAGGGCCTACGAGCAGTACTTC. Its protein product is CASSRTRGRAYEQYF.

This clone was seen only once. The genes are TRBV28 and TRBJ2-7; D call uncertain. The V gene's germline CDR1 is MDHEN and CDR2 SYDVKM. The V and J ends lost 6 bases and 3 bases respectively, with 15 bases between them. The length of the CDR3 is 14 residues. The CDR3 here is CASRPTPVRYEQYF. The CDR3 DNA follows: TGTGCCAGCAGGCCAACCCCGGTCCGCTACGAGCAGTACTTC. The full variable domain, completed using reference TRBV28 and TRBJ2-7, is DVKVTQSSRYLVKRTGEKVFLECVQDMDHENMFWYRQDPGLGLRLIYFSYDVKMKEKGDIPEGYSVSREKKERFSLILESASTNQTSMYLCASRPTPVRYEQYFGPGTRLTVT.

This rearrangement joins TRBV11-2 to TRBJ2-1; 9 positions match TRBD2. Per the germline V gene, CDR1 is SGHAT and CDR2 is FQNNGV. This CDR3 region has 17 residues. Trimming removed 6 bases from V and 2 bases from J; junction bases left unmatched: 11. This CDR3 reads CASRYSGGGGTYNEQFF. The DNA of the CDR3 is TGTGCCAGCAGATATAGCGGGGGAGGAGGTACCTACAATGAGCAGTTCTTC.

The chain is built from TRBV20-1 and TRBJ2-1; 9 bases align to TRBD2. Germline CDR1 and CDR2: DFQATT and SNEGSKA (reference sequence). This CDR3 is built from 11 residues. Trimming cost V 5 bases and J 15 bases; bases outside gene matches: 8. The CDR3 region has the DNA TGCAGTGCTCATACTAGCGGGTGGGGGTTCTTC. Its translation is CSAHTSGWGFF.

The rearrangement joins TRBV30 to TRBJ2-7; 8 bases align to TRBD1. Germline loops: CDR1 GTSNPN, CDR2 SVGIG (reference sequence). Trimming cost V 5 bases and J 8 bases; bases outside gene matches: 11. The CDR3 spans 13 residues. CDR3 loop: CAWEFDRGQKQYF. The CDR3 region has the DNA TGTGCCTGGGAATTTGACAGGGGCCAAAAGCAGTACTTC.

V is TRBV10-2 and J is TRBJ2-7, with D possibly TRBD1 on 5 matching bases. Trimming took off 6 bases at V and 4 bases at J, with 7 bases between the two ends. CDR1 WSHSY and CDR2 SAAADI come from the germline V gene. This CDR3 is built from 11 residues. CDR3 amino acids: CASRTGYEQYF. For the CDR3, the DNA is TGCGCCAGCAGAACAGGTTACGAGCAGTACTTC.

This clone was found a few times. V gene TRBV19 combines with J gene TRBJ1-6; D unresolved. The CDR3 has 13 amino acids. Trimming took off 6 bases at V and 9 bases at J, with 12 bases between the two ends. In germline, CDR1 is LNHDA, CDR2 SQIVND (reference sequence). In nucleotides, the CDR3 is TGTGCCAGTAGGATGAATTCCGGTTCACCCCTCCACTTT. Translating gives CASRMNSGSPLHF.

J is TRBJ2-3 and V is TRBV7-2; TRBD1 agrees at 10 bases. Germline V CDR1 and CDR2: SGHTA, FQGNSA. V gave up 6 bases and J gave up 5 bases; unmatched junction bases: 8. This CDR3 has 15 residues. Here the CDR3 DNA reads TGTGCCAGCAGGACAGGGGGCTACAAGGGAGATACGCAGTATTTT. The encoded protein is CASRTGGYKGDTQYF.

The V call is TRBV7-9, the J call TRBJ2-1, with 7 positions matching TRBD2. CDR3 length: 14 residues. The germline CDR1 and CDR2 sequences are SEHNR and FQNEAQ (reference sequence). Trimming removed 6 bases from V and 9 bases from J; junction bases left unmatched: 11. CDR3 coding DNA: TGTGCCAGCAGAAGGGCTAGCGGAGCTTTTGAGCAGTTCTTC. Protein sequence: CASRRASGAFEQFF.

The CDR3 DNA reads TGTGCCAGCAGCTTTCTTCAGGGCCACGAGCAGTACTTC. This gives the protein CASSFLQGHEQYF. This rearrangement joins TRBV5-4 to TRBJ2-7; tentatively, D is TRBD1 (5 bases). Germline V gene sequence: CDR1 SGHNT, CDR2 YYREEE (reference sequence). The CDR3 runs 13 residues. V shed 2 bases and J shed 5 bases, with 11 bases lying between them.

V gene TRBV5-6 combines with J gene TRBJ1-3; 7 positions agree with TRBD1. The CDR3 length is 13 residues. Trimming removed 3 bases from V and 15 bases from J; junction bases left unmatched: 12. CDR1 and CDR2 (germline): SGHDT, YYEEEE. This CDR3 is CASSSFPPGQKYF. The CDR3 region has the DNA TGTGCCAGCAGCTCATTTCCCCCGGGACAGAAATATTTT.

The V gene is TRBV7-9, the J gene TRBJ2-7; D might be TRBD2 (5 bases). The V end lost 6 bases, the J end lost 5 bases, and 17 bases lay between the germline ends. Germline loops: CDR1 SEHNR, CDR2 FQNEAQ (reference sequence). This CDR3 contains 14 residues. The DNA of the CDR3 is TGTGCCAGCAGTCCGCCGGGATTCTCACACGAGCAGTACTTC. Its protein is CASSPPGFSHEQYF.

This rearrangement joins TRBV5-8 to TRBJ2-2, with a possible D match to TRBD1 (5 bases). Germline V lookup: CDR1 SGHTS, CDR2 YDEGEE. The CDR3 is made up of 16 amino acids. Deletions cut 0 bases from V and 6 bases from J, with 15 bases between. In DNA, the CDR3 is TGTGCCAGCAGCTTGGGGTTTACCTCCAGGGCCGGGGAGCTGTTTTTT. Amino acids: CASSLGFTSRAGELFF. Filled out from reference TRBV5-8 and TRBJ2-2, the complete variable domain reads EAGVTQSPTHLIKTRGQQATLRCSPISGHTSVYWYQQALGLGLQFLLWYDEGEERNRGNFPPRFSGRQFPNYSSELNVNALELEDSALYLCASSLGFTSRAGELFFGEGSRLTVL.

The rearrangement uses TRBV7-2 and TRBJ1-3; D is possibly TRBD1 (5 bases). V lost 5 bases to trimming and J lost 8 bases, with 25 bases between them. The CDR3 consists of 17 residues. Germline V gene sequence: CDR1 SGHTA, CDR2 FQGNSA. CDR3 loop: CASSPYGGGNVEDTIYF. CDR3 in DNA: TGTGCCAGCAGCCCATACGGGGGAGGGAACGTCGAGGACACCATATATTTT.

This rearrangement joins TRBV5-1 to TRBJ1-1; D remains ambiguous. The ends were cut back, 2 bases at V and 7 bases at J, with 12 bases in the middle. There are 13 residues in the CDR3. Germline CDR1 and CDR2: SGHRS and YFSETQ. In DNA form, the CDR3 reads TGCGCCAGCAGCTTTAACGGGGTCGGTGAAGCTTTCTTT. Translating it yields CASSFNGVGEAFF.

The V call is TRBV10-3, the J call TRBJ2-7; 9 bases align to TRBD2. In germline, CDR1 is ENHRY, CDR2 SYGVKD. The CDR3 covers 16 residues. Germline trimming cut 1 base from V and 5 bases from J; bases unmatched to any gene: 9. The CDR3, as DNA: TGTGCCATCAGTGAGTTCTCTAGCGGGGTGCTCCACGAGCAGTACTTC. It encodes CAISEFSSGVLHEQYF.

The V gene is TRBV6-4, the J gene TRBJ2-2; 9 bases agree with TRBD2. This CDR3 has 14 amino acids. Germline trimming cut 8 bases from V and 4 bases from J; bases unmatched to any gene: 5. Germline values: CDR1 MRHNA, CDR2 SNTAGT. CDR3 amino acids: CASAISGSTGELFF. CDR3 coding DNA: TGTGCCAGCGCAATTAGCGGGAGCACCGGGGAGCTGTTTTTT.